The subject of this entry is one T cell receptor (beta chain). Donors came from a validation cohort of over a hundred subjects, distinct from the first 666-subject cohort. These data belong to a study of cytomegalovirus exposure and HLA in healthy donors. The repertoire was sequenced with immunoSEQ multiplex PCR; TCRdb's copy has only in-frame clones and lacks some. In the table there are some 250,000 clones, around 90% of which are singletons. This CDR3 region has 16 residues. Trimming cost V 0 bases and J 3 bases; bases outside gene matches: 4. The germline V gene has CDR1 KGHSH and CDR2 LQKENI. The sequencing input was PBMCs. This TCR derives from a woman between 18 and 29 years old in good health and CMV-seronegative. This chain joins TRBV18 and TRBJ2-2; 7 bases agree with TRBD1. CDR3 DNA sequence: TGTGCCAGCTCACCACCGGGACAGCCGGACACCGGGGAGCTGTTTTTT. Protein sequence: CASSPPGQPDTGELFF.